A selection of T cell receptor beta chains follows, all from one sample in a study of blood T cell repertoires in COVID-19. Profiled with immunoSEQ multiplex PCR; TCRdb holds only in-frame clones, not every one. This sample has 200,000 to 300,000 clones, with roughly 85% found just once. The specimen was PBMCs or T cells enriched from blood (not recorded which). These receptors all stem from a woman aged 40-49 years who had been exposed to COVID-19. The CDR3 runs from the conserved cysteine through the conserved F or W. D genes are given only for firm matches. Clone size is given for some rows only: seen once, a few or many times, or a class if the clone is expanded.

abundance	v_gene	j_gene	d_gene	CDR3aa	CDR3nt
NA	TRBV4-2	TRBJ2-3	TRBD2	CASSQAPGLGSTDTQYF	TGTGCCAGCAGCCAAGCTCCGGGACTAGGGAGCACAGATACGCAGTATTTT
NA	TRBV9	TRBJ2-5	NA	CASSQRQDQETQYF	TGTGCCAGCAGCCAACGACAGGATCAAGAGACCCAGTACTTC
NA	TRBV5-4	TRBJ2-2	NA	CASSLGGLYTGELFF	TGTGCCAGCAGCTTGGGGGGACTTTACACCGGGGAGCTGTTTTTT
NA	TRBV27	TRBJ1-1	TRBD1	CASSFTLGQGGTEAFF	TGTGCCAGCAGTTTCACCCTCGGACAGGGAGGCACTGAAGCTTTCTTT
NA	TRBV19	TRBJ2-7	NA	CASSIKPQGEQYF	TGTGCCAGTAGTATAAAGCCACAGGGTGAGCAGTACTTC
NA	TRBV10-3	TRBJ1-1	NA	CAISSGGAFNTEAFF	TGTGCCATCTCATCTGGGGGCGCGTTTAACACTGAAGCTTTCTTT
once	TRBV19	TRBJ1-5	NA	CASSIASYSNQPQHF	TGTGCCAGTAGTATTGCCAGTTATAGCAATCAGCCCCAGCATTTT
NA	TRBV3-1/TRBV3-2	TRBJ2-2	NA	CASSRGRGYTGELFF	TGTGCCAGCAGCCGAGGCAGGGGTTACACCGGGGAGCTGTTTTTT
NA	TRBV19	TRBJ1-5	TRBD1	CASRTGGAGSGNQPQHF	TGTGCCAGTAGGACAGGGGGCGCGGGGTCGGGCAATCAGCCCCAGCATTTT
NA	TRBV5-4	TRBJ1-4	TRBD1	CASSSSAGGNEKLFF	TGTGCCAGCAGCTCCTCAGCAGGGGGGAATGAAAAACTGTTTTTT